At least ten counts were recorded for the clone carrying this T cell receptor beta chain. TCRdb reprocessed the 5' RACE reads with MiXCR, giving one entry per CDR3 protein. Here the sample spans 200,000 to 300,000 distinct CDR3 sequences, about 3.7% being singletons. The sample comes from a study of T cells after yellow fever vaccination. The V gene lost 4 bases and the J gene lost 7 bases, with 15 bases spanning the gap. Germline CDR1 is SGHRS and CDR2 is YFSETQ. CDR3 length: 14 amino acids. The chain couples TRBV5-1 to TRBJ2-1, with TRBD2 as a possible D gene (5 bases). The clonotype originates from a man aged 18 to 29 who received the YFV17D yellow fever vaccine. Sequencing used PBMCs, obtained 15 days after the yellow fever booster vaccination. The CDR3 spells CASSPYSGENEQFF. The CDR3 DNA sequence: TGCGCCAGCAGCCCCTATTCCGGGGAAAATGAGCAGTTCTTC.